This is a list of T cell receptor beta chains from one sample in a study of blood T cell repertoires in COVID-19. Using immunoSEQ multiplex PCR, the repertoire was profiled, and TCRdb retains in-frame clones only, with some absent. The sample lists more than 200,000 clones, around nine tenths occurring once. Sequencing was done on a sample of PBMCs or T cells enriched from blood (not recorded which). The receptor set was obtained from a woman aged 25 to 39 with acute COVID-19. Both conserved end residues are part of each CDR3. D genes are given only for firm matches. The listing skips clone size in some rows; elsewhere it reads once, few, many or a size class.

D: TRBD1
V: TRBV4-3
size: NA
J: TRBJ2-5
DNA: TGCGCCAGCAGCCAAACAACACAGGGGGCGGGGGAGACCCAGTACTTC
CDR3: CASSQTTQGAGETQYF

D: TRBD1
V: TRBV10-1
size: NA
J: TRBJ2-3
DNA: TGCGCCAGCAGTGAGTCGAGATTAGGGGGCAGCACAGATACGCAGTATTTT
CDR3: CASSESRLGGSTDTQYF

D: NA
V: TRBV24-1
size: NA
J: TRBJ2-7
DNA: TGTGCCACCAGCGGTACAGGGACCTCCTACGAGCAGTACTTC
CDR3: CATSGTGTSYEQYF

D: TRBD2
V: TRBV5-1
size: NA
J: TRBJ2-7
DNA: TGCGCCAGCAGCTCGGGACTAGCGGGGGGACACTCCTACGAGCAGTACTTC
CDR3: CASSSGLAGGHSYEQYF

D: NA
V: TRBV30
size: NA
J: TRBJ1-2
DNA: TGTGCCTGGAGCTACAGCGGTGGCTACACCTTC
CDR3: CAWSYSGGYTF

D: TRBD1
V: TRBV24-1
size: once
J: TRBJ2-1
DNA: TGTGCCACCAGTGAGGGCCCGGGACAGGTCAATGAGCAGTTCTTC
CDR3: CATSEGPGQVNEQFF

D: NA
V: TRBV28
size: once
J: TRBJ2-7
DNA: TGTGCCAGCAGTCCCCCCCACATACGGGGAAGCTCCGTCTACTTC
CDR3: CASSPPHIRGSSVYF

D: TRBD2
V: TRBV2
size: NA
J: TRBJ2-3
DNA: TGTGCCAGCAGTGGGACTAGCGGGGGGGATGAGGATACGCAGTATTTT
CDR3: CASSGTSGGDEDTQYF

D: TRBD1
V: TRBV5-6
size: NA
J: TRBJ1-2
DNA: TGTGCCAGCAGCGGACAGGGGGGGACGTATGGCTACACCTTC
CDR3: CASSGQGGTYGYTF

D: NA
V: TRBV29-1
size: NA
J: TRBJ1-2
DNA: TGCAGCCATCTTCGGGGGGCAGACTACACCTTC
CDR3: CSHLRGADYTF